This T cell receptor beta chain was retrieved from a study of T-cell memory formation after mild COVID-19. The study, taken as a whole, reports: Shrinking CD4+ clones resided mostly in CM and EM, and CD8+ ones in EMRA. The authors left the SARS-CoV-2 specificity of second-wave clones peaking on day 37 unconfirmed.

With regard to this clonotype: Its antigen is still unknown.

Germline CDR1 SGHKS, CDR2 YYEKEE (reference sequence). The CDR3 has 16 residues. Trimming took off 0 bases at V and 5 bases at J, with 16 bases between the two ends. TCRdb re-analysed the 5' RACE reads in MiXCR, keeping a single row per CDR3 protein. Here the sample spans approximately 290,000 distinct CDR3 sequences, less than 20% being singletons. This sequence joins TRBV5-5 and TRBJ2-3; D may be TRBD1 (6 bases). Sequencing was carried out using PBMCs or a T cell subset sorted from them (not recorded which). This TCR was recovered from a man aged 18 to 30 who had mild COVID-19 (a few samples of this study predate the infection). Cell type and time point are not known. The CDR3 sequence is CASSLGGRTHIDTQYF. CDR3 sequence (DNA): TGTGCCAGCAGCTTGGGGGGGCGGACCCACATAGATACGCAGTATTTT.